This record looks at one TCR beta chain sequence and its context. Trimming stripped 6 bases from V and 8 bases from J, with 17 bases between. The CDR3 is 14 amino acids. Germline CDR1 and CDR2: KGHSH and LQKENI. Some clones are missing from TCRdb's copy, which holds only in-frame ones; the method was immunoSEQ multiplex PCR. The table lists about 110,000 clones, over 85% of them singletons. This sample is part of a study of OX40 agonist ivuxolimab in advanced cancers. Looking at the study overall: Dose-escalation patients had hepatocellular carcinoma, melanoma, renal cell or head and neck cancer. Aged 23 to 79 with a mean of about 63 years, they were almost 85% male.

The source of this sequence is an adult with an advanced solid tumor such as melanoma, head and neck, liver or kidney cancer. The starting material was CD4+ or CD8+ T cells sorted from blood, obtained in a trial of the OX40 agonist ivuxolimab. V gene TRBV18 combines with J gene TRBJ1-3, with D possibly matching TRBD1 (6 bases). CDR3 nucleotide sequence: TGTGCCAGCTCCCCCACGGGGGGCGAAGACACCATATATTTT. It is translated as CASSPTGGEDTIYF.